One sample yielded the 16 T cell receptor beta chains listed below, sequenced in a study of blood T cell repertoires in COVID-19. This table comes from immunoSEQ multiplex PCR, and its TCRdb copy is limited to in-frame clones, with some not included. Among 120,000 or so clones listed, roughly 88% were seen once. The source material was peripheral blood. The source is a man in his fifties with acute or convalescent COVID-19.

The chain has TRBV5-1 and TRBJ2-7, with 12 bases matching TRBD2. CDR3 size: 16 residues. The trim removed 0 bases at V and 5 bases at J, leaving 6 bases unmatched. CDR1 is SGHRS, CDR2 YFSETQ, per germline. The CDR3 DNA follows: TGCGCCAGCAGCTTGGTACAGACTAGCGGGAGAAACGAGCAGTACTTC. This translates into CASSLVQTSGRNEQYF.

J is TRBJ2-1 and V is TRBV24-1; D is perhaps TRBD1 (5 bases). The CDR3 runs to 14 residues. The ends were cut back, 5 bases at V and 3 bases at J, with 10 bases in the middle. Germline V gene lookup returns CDR1 KGHDR and CDR2 SFDVKD. The CDR3 DNA follows: TGTGCCACCAGTGCAGGGAATGACTACAATGAGCAGTTCTTC. Translated: CATSAGNDYNEQFF.

The rearrangement uses TRBV20-1 and TRBJ2-5, with D possibly being TRBD1 (6 bases). V lost 3 bases and J lost 5, with 16 bases in between. The germline V gene encodes CDR1 DFQATT and CDR2 SNEGSKA (reference sequence). This CDR3 spans 14 amino acids. CDR3 nucleotide sequence: TGCAGTGCTAGTGTGGGGGCTTCGGGTGAGACCCAGTACTTC. Protein sequence: CSASVGASGETQYF.

The V call is TRBV18, the J call TRBJ1-3; 8 bases match TRBD1. There are 13 residues in the CDR3. Germline V gene sequence: CDR1 KGHSH, CDR2 LQKENI. V dropped 7 bases and J dropped 5; count of bases not matched to a gene: 4. The CDR3 sequence is CASYDRGRNTIYF. The CDR3 region has the DNA TGTGCCAGCTATGACAGGGGACGAAACACCATATATTTT. The variable domain in full, with the rest retrieved from reference TRBV18 and TRBJ1-3, is NAGVMQNPRHLVRRRGQEARLRCSPMKGHSHVYWYRQLPEEGLKFMVYLQKENIIDESGMPKERFSAEFPKEGPSILRIQQVVRGDSAAYFCASYDRGRNTIYFGEGSWLTVV.

V is TRBV19 and J is TRBJ2-1; no definite D call. Trimming stripped 1 base from V and 7 bases from J, with 8 bases between. CDR1 is LNHDA, CDR2 SQIVND, per germline (reference sequence). The CDR3 runs 13 residues. This chain's CDR3 is CASSIATWNEQFF. The CDR3 nucleotides read TGTGCCAGTAGTATAGCTACTTGGAATGAGCAGTTCTTC.

J is TRBJ2-7 and V is TRBV27; a possible D gene is TRBD1 (6 bases). Germline CDR1 MNHEY, CDR2 SMNVEV (reference sequence). Trimming took off 2 bases at V and 2 bases at J, with 10 bases between the two ends. The CDR3 spans 14 residues. CDR3 coding DNA: TGTGCCAGCAGTTTAGTCGGGGACACCTACGAGCAGTACTTC. Protein sequence: CASSLVGDTYEQYF.

The chain carries TRBV11-2 and TRBJ2-3, with D possibly matching TRBD1 (5 bases). This CDR3 has 14 residues. V was clipped by 5 bases and J by 6 bases, with 15 bases between them. Germline V gives CDR1 SGHAT, CDR2 FQNNGV. Written as DNA, the CDR3 is TGTGCCAGCAGCCCCCAAGGGGTCCGGGATACGCAGTATTTT. Protein sequence: CASSPQGVRDTQYF.

The chain employs TRBV18 and TRBJ2-6; TRBD2 aligns across 7 bases. Germline V gene lookup returns CDR1 KGHSH and CDR2 LQKENI. V trimming: 2 bases; J trimming: 12 bases; junction bases outside the gene matches: 16. The CDR3 is made up of 17 amino acids. CDR3 coding DNA: TGTGCCAGCTCACCAGGCCCATCTAGCGGCCCCTCCGGCGTCCTGACTTTC. It translates to CASSPGPSSGPSGVLTF.

The V call is TRBV30, the J call TRBJ1-1, with no clear D. Trimming removed 1 base from V and 1 base from J, with 7 bases in between. CDR3 length: 13 residues. Germline V gives CDR1 GTSNPN, CDR2 SVGIG (reference sequence). The CDR3 is CAWSEHPNTEAFF. DNA of the CDR3: TGTGCCTGGAGTGAGCATCCGAACACTGAAGCTTTCTTT.

The chain combines TRBV24-1 with TRBJ1-1; no firm D call. Germline assignment: CDR1 KGHDR and CDR2 SFDVKD. V was pared by 3 bases and J by 7 bases, with 2 bases between. The CDR3 covers 10 residues. The CDR3 DNA follows: TGTGCCACCAGTGATCGTGAAGCTTTCTTT. Its translation: CATSDREAFF.

This chain links TRBV3-1 (or the pseudogene TRBV3-2) with TRBJ2-7; 7 positions match TRBD1. Germline trimming cut 4 bases from V and 0 bases from J; bases unmatched to any gene: 6. Germline CDR1 and CDR2: LGHDT and YNNKEL (reference sequence). The CDR3 has 15 residues. The CDR3 sequence: CASSRDRLSSYEQYF. CDR3 nucleotide sequence: TGTGCCAGCAGCCGGGACAGACTGAGCTCCTACGAGCAGTACTTC.

The chain has TRBV7-9 and TRBJ2-7; 10 nucleotides match TRBD1. CDR3 length: 16 amino acids. The V gene end was trimmed by 4 bases and the J gene end by 7 bases; junction bases not matched to a gene: 13. Germline values: CDR1 SEHNR, CDR2 FQNEAQ (reference sequence). The CDR3 reads CASSSLSRGTGEEQYF. In DNA form, the CDR3 reads TGTGCCAGCAGCTCCCTCTCCCGTGGGACAGGGGAAGAGCAGTACTTC.

The V gene is TRBV11-2, the J gene TRBJ2-7; D perhaps matches TRBD2 (6 bases). The CDR3 totals 12 residues. V was clipped by 5 bases and J by 3 bases, with 8 bases between them. Germline V CDR1 and CDR2: SGHAT, FQNNGV. The CDR3 sequence is CASSPEGYEQYF. In DNA form, the CDR3 reads TGTGCCAGCAGCCCGGAGGGCTACGAGCAGTACTTC.

The CDR3 protein is CASSLGLGQGETQYF. The CDR3 region has the DNA TGTGCCAGCAGTTTAGGATTGGGACAGGGAGAGACCCAGTACTTC. The chain has TRBV27 and TRBJ2-5; TRBD1 agrees at 9 bases. J was trimmed by 4 bases and V by 2 bases; bases with no gene match: 5. The CDR3 runs to 15 residues. CDR1 MNHEY and CDR2 SMNVEV come from the germline V gene (reference sequence).

Regarding this clone: At one end, the junction sequence differs from germline, possibly due to a read error. The rearrangement links TRBV5-6 to TRBJ1-4; TRBD1 is a possible D gene (5 bases). The CDR3 is 15 amino acids. Germline V gives CDR1 SGHDT, CDR2 YYEEEE. The CDR3 spells CASSSGGGGNQKLFF. Written as DNA, the CDR3 is TGTGCCAGCAGCTCGGGAGGCGGGGGTAATCAAAAACTGTTTTTT.

This clone has a single count. V gene TRBV7-9 combines with J gene TRBJ1-5; D unresolved. Germline V CDR1 and CDR2: SEHNR, FQNEAQ (reference sequence). V shed 5 bases and J shed 8 bases, with 10 bases lying between them. The CDR3 runs to 12 residues. CDR3 nucleotides: TGTGCCAGCAGCCCCTCGGGAGAGCCCCAGCATTTT. Protein product: CASSPSGEPQHF.